The 15 T cell receptor beta chains in this list originate from one sample, sequenced in a study of spatial heterogeneity in lung cancer. Study-wide findings and caveats: Mutation tallies in tumors tracked expanded intratumoral alpha and beta TCR counts.

TCRdb passed the 5' RACE reads through MiXCR, listing each CDR3 protein once. The sample records thousands of distinct CDR3 sequences, more than 13% being singletons. No cognate antigen is known for these TCRs. Time point here: sample taken at primary tumor resection. The starting material was lung tumor tissue, obtained at surgery. Source of these receptors: a male donor with early-stage non-small cell lung cancer.

This clonotype was seen ten or more times. The V and J genes are TRBV12-3 or TRBV12-4 and TRBJ1-2; D is unclear. There are 13 residues in the CDR3. Deletions cut 1 base from V and 4 bases from J, with 7 bases between. In DNA form, the CDR3 reads TGTGCCAGCAGTTTAGGGGCAGCCTATGGCTACACCTTC. Its protein is CASSLGAAYGYTF.

This clonotype was detected ten times or more. The chain carries TRBV2 and TRBJ2-4; 7 nucleotides line up with TRBD2. CDR1 and CDR2 (germline): SNHLY, FYNNEI. J gave up 0 bases and V 1 base, and 9 bases lay outside the gene matches. The CDR3 covers 18 residues. The CDR3 DNA sequence: TGTGCCAGCAGTGAAGATCTAGCGGAAGAACTAGCCAAAAACATTCAGTACTTC. Translated, it gives CASSEDLAEELAKNIQYF.

This clonotype was observed at least ten times. V usage is TRBV28 and J usage is TRBJ2-1; TRBD2 matches at 12 bases. Germline trimming cut 2 bases from V and 9 bases from J; bases unmatched to any gene: 2. CDR1 and CDR2 from the germline V gene are MDHEN and SYDVKM. The CDR3 spans 14 residues. The CDR3 DNA reads as TGTGCCAGCAGTTTACTAGCGGGAGGGGGTGAGCAGTTCTTC. Amino acid sequence: CASSLLAGGGEQFF.

This clonotype was counted at least ten times. The J gene is TRBJ1-5, the V gene TRBV6-6, with 8 bases fitting TRBD1. Germline V gene sequence: CDR1 MNHNY, CDR2 SVGAGI (reference sequence). The CDR3 is made up of 15 amino acids. Trimming removed 5 bases from V and 4 bases from J; junction bases left unmatched: 7. CDR3 in amino acids: CASSGGQEENQPQHF. Written as DNA, the CDR3 is TGTGCCAGCAGTGGGGGACAGGAGGAGAATCAGCCCCAGCATTTT.

This clonotype has at least ten counts. J is TRBJ1-1 and V is TRBV27; D unclear. With 5 bases removed from V and 5 bases from J, the gap between germline ends came to 12 bases. The length of the CDR3 is 13 residues. Germline CDR1 is MNHEY and CDR2 is SMNVEV (reference sequence). CDR3 nucleotides: TGTGCCAGCAGTCCTCCCGGGAGAACTGAAGCTTTCTTT. Its translation is CASSPPGRTEAFF.

By sample fraction, this clonotype is medium-sized. The chain links TRBV21-1 to TRBJ1-5; TRBD1, the table's D call, lacks a check against the DNA. TRBV21-1 is a pseudogene segment. The CDR3 is 13 residues long. In nucleotides, the CDR3 is TGTGCCAGCCGACACCGGGGTTGTCAGCCCCAGCATTTT. This codes for CASRHRGCQPQHF.

This clonotype has at least ten counts. The V gene is TRBV12-3 or TRBV12-4, the J gene TRBJ2-3; TRBD1 might be the D (5 bases). Trimming removed 7 bases from V and 5 bases from J, with 19 bases in between. CDR3 length equals 15 residues. The DNA for the CDR3 is TGTGCCAGCACCCAATTAGGGGAATCGGGAGATACGCAGTATTTT. Protein: CASTQLGESGDTQYF.

This clonotype occurred many times. V usage is TRBV24-1 and J usage is TRBJ2-1, with D tentatively TRBD1 or TRBD2 (6 bases each). Germline lookup yields CDR1 KGHDR and CDR2 SFDVKD. The CDR3 has 12 residues. V lost 6 bases and J lost 5, with 7 bases in between. The CDR3 is CATSRGDNEQFF. In nucleotides, the CDR3 is TGTGCCACCAGTAGGGGGGACAATGAGCAGTTCTTC.

Ten or more counts support this clonotype. In DNA, the CDR3 is TGTGCCAGCAGCCAAGAGGGGACTAGCGGGAGGCGCGAGCAGTTCTTC. Translation gives CASSQEGTSGRREQFF. The V call is TRBV4-2, the J call TRBJ2-1; the match to TRBD2 covers 15 bases. J was trimmed by 10 bases and V by 0 bases; bases with no gene match: 4. Germline CDR1 LGHNA, CDR2 YNFKEQ. The CDR3 contains 16 residues.

This clonotype occurred many times. V usage is TRBV4-1 and J usage is TRBJ1-5; D is undetermined. The CDR3 loop spans 14 amino acids. Germline V gene sequence: CDR1 MGHRA, CDR2 YSYEKL. The V end was cut by 0 bases, the J end by 3 bases, with 6 bases between. CDR3 residues: CASSQEFVNQPQHF. DNA of the CDR3: TGCGCCAGCAGCCAAGAATTCGTCAATCAGCCCCAGCATTTT.

This clonotype was found many times. The CDR3 coding sequence is TGCGCCAGCAGCTTCACGGGAGGGCCCTCGAGGGAGCAGTACTTC. Amino acids: CASSFTGGPSREQYF. The chain joins TRBV5-1 to TRBJ2-7; 8 bases are a match to TRBD2. The V gene end was trimmed by 2 bases and the J gene end by 7 bases; junction bases not matched to a gene: 11. CDR3 length: 15 residues. From germline, CDR1 is SGHRS and CDR2 YFSETQ.

This clonotype was found many times. The chain has TRBV20-1 and TRBJ1-3; D might be TRBD1 (5 bases). This CDR3 is 14 amino acids long. Trimming shortened V by 8 bases and J by 0 bases, and 14 bases separated the two germline ends. Germline V gene sequence: CDR1 DFQATT, CDR2 SNEGSKA (reference sequence). The CDR3 coding sequence is TGCAGTTCGCAGAACCAGGGCTCTGGAAACACCATATATTTT. The encoded protein is CSSQNQGSGNTIYF.

This clonotype was detected ten times or more. The chain links TRBV28 to TRBJ2-5; D unclear. This CDR3 spans 13 amino acids. Germline CDR1 MDHEN, CDR2 SYDVKM. Trimming removed 7 bases from V and 5 bases from J, with 14 bases in between. Written as DNA, the CDR3 is TGTGCCAGCACCCCCGAAGGCGGTGAGACCCAGTACTTC. It codes for CASTPEGGETQYF.

This clonotype was counted at least ten times. The genes are TRBV19 and TRBJ2-2; 9 bases agree with TRBD1. The CDR3 runs 16 residues. Trimming at V came to 0 bases and at J to 6 bases, leaving 5 bases not matched to a gene. Germline V gene lookup returns CDR1 LNHDA and CDR2 SQIVND (reference sequence). In DNA, the CDR3 is TGTGCCAGTAGTATAGAAGCGAGACAGGGGGCCGGGGAGCTGTTTTTT. It translates to CASSIEARQGAGELFF.

This clonotype has a count of ten or more. The chain couples TRBV12-5 to TRBJ1-5, with 8 bases matching TRBD1. J lost 6 bases, V lost 4 bases, and 5 bases had no gene match. The length of the CDR3 is 14 residues. The germline V gene has CDR1 LGHNT and CDR2 FRNRAP. CDR3 nucleotide sequence: TGTGCTAGTGGTTCCGACAGGGGCCGTCAGCCCCAGCATTTT. Amino acids: CASGSDRGRQPQHF.